A selection of T cell receptor beta chains follows, all from one sample in a study of post-analysis software for immune sequencing data. One entry per CDR3 protein, called by TCRdb with MiXCR from the PCR reads. The sample lists 160,000 or so distinct CDR3 sequences; around 36% were seen once. Source: blood, taken after autologous hematopoietic stem cell transplantation. The receptors shown here come from a girl aged 5-17 years with multiple sclerosis. CDR3s include the opening cysteine and the closing phenylalanine or tryptophan. Each record gives: clone size, D gene, V gene, J gene, CDR3 DNA, CDR3 protein. The D gene is left open where the match is weak. Size is stated for part of the rows, as once, few or many counts, or as a class when the clone is expanded.

clone_size: -; d_call: -; v_call: TRBV7-9; j_call: TRBJ1-2; cdr3_nt: TGTGCCAGCAGCCCGGCGGGGTATGGCTACACCTTC; cdr3_aa: CASSPAGYGYTF
clone_size: -; d_call: -; v_call: TRBV6-1; j_call: TRBJ1-4; cdr3_nt: TGTGCCAGCAGTGAAGCGCTGAGGGGTACGCATGAAAAACTGTTTTTT; cdr3_aa: CASSEALRGTHEKLFF
clone_size: -; d_call: -; v_call: TRBV20-1; j_call: TRBJ2-7; cdr3_nt: TGCAGTGCTAGGGGTGGGAGGCCCTCCTACGAGCAGTACTTC; cdr3_aa: CSARGGRPSYEQYF
clone_size: -; d_call: -; v_call: TRBV5-6; j_call: TRBJ1-1; cdr3_nt: TGTGCCAGCAGCTTGTACTGGGCCTCCTATATGAACACTGAAGCTTTCTTT; cdr3_aa: CASSLYWASYMNTEAFF
clone_size: many; d_call: -; v_call: TRBV6-5; j_call: TRBJ2-7; cdr3_nt: TGTGCCGCCACTGACGGCTACGAGCAGTACTTC; cdr3_aa: CAATDGYEQYF
clone_size: -; d_call: TRBD2; v_call: TRBV5-1; j_call: TRBJ2-2; cdr3_nt: TGCGCCAGCAGCCTGGGACTAGGAGACACCGGGGAGCTGTTTTTT; cdr3_aa: CASSLGLGDTGELFF
clone_size: many; d_call: TRBD1; v_call: TRBV20-1; j_call: TRBJ2-7; cdr3_nt: TGCAGTGCTAGAGATCTAAGAACAGGGGCAGAGTACGAGCAGTACTTC; cdr3_aa: CSARDLRTGAEYEQYF
clone_size: few; d_call: -; v_call: TRBV5-4; j_call: TRBJ2-7; cdr3_nt: TGTGCCAGCAGCCTGGACTATCCCTACGAGCAGTACTTC; cdr3_aa: CASSLDYPYEQYF
clone_size: few; d_call: TRBD2; v_call: TRBV20-1; j_call: TRBJ2-3; cdr3_nt: TGCAGTGCTTGTCAGGTGCGGGGGGTTTGGGCGCAGTATTTT; cdr3_aa: CSACQVRGVWAQYF
clone_size: -; d_call: -; v_call: TRBV7-2; j_call: TRBJ2-4; cdr3_nt: TGTGCCAGCAGCTCAACTCCCCAGTTAGGCATTCAGTACTTC; cdr3_aa: CASSSTPQLGIQYF
clone_size: -; d_call: -; v_call: TRBV23-1; j_call: TRBJ2-1; cdr3_nt: TGCGCCAGCAGTCAATCCGTAGCGGCTACCTACAATGAGCAGTTCTTC; cdr3_aa: CASSQSVAATYNEQFF
clone_size: -; d_call: TRBD1; v_call: TRBV7-2; j_call: TRBJ1-1; cdr3_nt: TGTGCCAGCAGCCCGGACAGGGAGACTGAAGCTTTCTTT; cdr3_aa: CASSPDRETEAFF
clone_size: -; d_call: -; v_call: TRBV9; j_call: TRBJ2-3; cdr3_nt: TGTGCCAGCAGCGTAGCTACAAGGTCAGATACGCAGTATTTT; cdr3_aa: CASSVATRSDTQYF
clone_size: -; d_call: -; v_call: TRBV7-3; j_call: TRBJ2-3; cdr3_nt: TGTGCCAGCAGCTTGGGCAGAGCAGATACGCAGTATTTT; cdr3_aa: CASSLGRADTQYF
clone_size: few; d_call: -; v_call: TRBV7-9; j_call: TRBJ2-5; cdr3_nt: TGTGCCAGCAGCTTAGCGGGAGTGGAGACCCAGTACTTC; cdr3_aa: CASSLAGVETQYF
clone_size: -; d_call: TRBD1; v_call: TRBV27; j_call: TRBJ2-1; cdr3_nt: TGTGCCAGCAGTTCGGACAGGGCGGGTATTGAGCAGTTCTTC; cdr3_aa: CASSSDRAGIEQFF
clone_size: many; d_call: -; v_call: TRBV5-1; j_call: TRBJ2-7; cdr3_nt: TGCGCCAGCAGCTTGACCGGGACGCATGGATCCTACGAGCAGTACTTC; cdr3_aa: CASSLTGTHGSYEQYF
clone_size: few; d_call: -; v_call: TRBV7-9; j_call: TRBJ2-1; cdr3_nt: TGTGCCAGCAGCGACGGGTTGAGTGAGCAGTTCTTC; cdr3_aa: CASSDGLSEQFF
clone_size: -; d_call: TRBD2; v_call: TRBV20-1; j_call: TRBJ2-3; cdr3_nt: TGCAGTGGGGCGGTAGCGGGAGCAGATACGCAGTATTTT; cdr3_aa: CSGAVAGADTQYF
clone_size: many; d_call: TRBD2; v_call: TRBV10-3; j_call: TRBJ2-5; cdr3_nt: TGTGCCATCAGTGCCGGGACTAGCGGGACCCAAGAGACCCAGTACTTC; cdr3_aa: CAISAGTSGTQETQYF
clone_size: many; d_call: TRBD1; v_call: TRBV6-5; j_call: TRBJ2-5; cdr3_nt: TGTGCCAGCAGCCTACGCAGGGGGTCTTCGGAGACCCAGTACTTC; cdr3_aa: CASSLRRGSSETQYF
clone_size: -; d_call: -; v_call: TRBV7-8; j_call: TRBJ2-3; cdr3_nt: TGTGCCAGCAGCTTAGTAACACTGCGAATGACAGATACGCAGTATTTT; cdr3_aa: CASSLVTLRMTDTQYF
clone_size: few; d_call: TRBD2; v_call: TRBV10-3; j_call: TRBJ2-5; cdr3_nt: TGTGCCATCAGTGAGCCCCCTGGACTAGCGGACCAGTACTTC; cdr3_aa: CAISEPPGLADQYF
clone_size: -; d_call: TRBD2; v_call: TRBV6-4; j_call: TRBJ2-3; cdr3_nt: TGTGCCAGCAGTGACAGCGGGAGGGCGACAGATACGCAGTATTTT; cdr3_aa: CASSDSGRATDTQYF
clone_size: few; d_call: -; v_call: TRBV10-3; j_call: TRBJ1-2; cdr3_nt: TGTGCCATCAGGAGACCAGCGGGCTATGGCTACACCTTC; cdr3_aa: CAIRRPAGYGYTF
clone_size: -; d_call: -; v_call: TRBV5-1; j_call: TRBJ2-6; cdr3_nt: TGCGCCAGCAGCCCAATATCTGGGGCCAACGTCCTGACTTTC; cdr3_aa: CASSPISGANVLTF
clone_size: -; d_call: TRBD2; v_call: TRBV7-7; j_call: TRBJ2-7; cdr3_nt: TGTGCTAGCAGCTTACAGGCACTAGCGGGGGCTCGCTACGAGCAGTACTTC; cdr3_aa: CASSLQALAGARYEQYF
clone_size: few; d_call: -; v_call: TRBV5-1; j_call: TRBJ2-3; cdr3_nt: TGCGCCAGCAGCTTGAGTAGCGCCACAGATACGCAGTATTTT; cdr3_aa: CASSLSSATDTQYF
clone_size: -; d_call: -; v_call: TRBV5-1; j_call: TRBJ2-1; cdr3_nt: TGCGCCAGCAGCACGTCGACTGAGCAGTTCTTC; cdr3_aa: CASSTSTEQFF
clone_size: few; d_call: TRBD2; v_call: TRBV20-1; j_call: TRBJ2-5; cdr3_nt: TGCAGTGCTAGAGGGGGTCAGGAACGGGAGGGCCCTCGAGAGACCCAGTACTTC; cdr3_aa: CSARGGQEREGPRETQYF
clone_size: -; d_call: TRBD2; v_call: TRBV6-5; j_call: TRBJ2-5; cdr3_nt: TGTGCCAGCAGTCACCCGGGGGGTCAAGAGACCCAGTACTTC; cdr3_aa: CASSHPGGQETQYF
clone_size: many; d_call: TRBD2; v_call: TRBV24-1; j_call: TRBJ2-3; cdr3_nt: TGTGCCACCAGTGACCCCGGACTAGCAGGGGATACGCAGTATTTT; cdr3_aa: CATSDPGLAGDTQYF
clone_size: many; d_call: -; v_call: TRBV6-5; j_call: TRBJ2-1; cdr3_nt: TGTGCCAGCAGTTACCCGCCGGTGCAGTTCTTC; cdr3_aa: CASSYPPVQFF
clone_size: few; d_call: -; v_call: TRBV10-1; j_call: TRBJ2-1; cdr3_nt: TGCGCCAGCAGCGCCCCTCGGGGGGCAGGGGACAATGAGCAGTTCTTC; cdr3_aa: CASSAPRGAGDNEQFF
clone_size: few; d_call: TRBD2; v_call: TRBV27; j_call: TRBJ2-7; cdr3_nt: TGTGCCAGCAGTCGGAAGCTAGCGGGGAAGACCTACGAGCAGTACTTC; cdr3_aa: CASSRKLAGKTYEQYF
clone_size: -; d_call: -; v_call: TRBV18; j_call: TRBJ1-2; cdr3_nt: TGTGCCAGCTCACCGGACGGCTCCTATGGCTACACCTTC; cdr3_aa: CASSPDGSYGYTF